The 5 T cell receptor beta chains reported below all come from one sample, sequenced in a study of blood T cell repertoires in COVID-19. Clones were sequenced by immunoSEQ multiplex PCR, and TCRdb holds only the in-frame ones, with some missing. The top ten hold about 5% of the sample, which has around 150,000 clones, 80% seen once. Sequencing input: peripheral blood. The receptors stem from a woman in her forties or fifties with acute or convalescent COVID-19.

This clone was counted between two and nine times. The CDR3 reads CASSYLATKLTYEQYF. The CDR3 nucleotides are TGTGCCAGCAGTTACCTAGCGACTAAACTCACCTACGAGCAGTACTTC. This rearrangement joins TRBV6-2 or TRBV6-3 to TRBJ2-7, with a weak D call TRBD2 (6 bases). V gave up 2 bases and J gave up 2 bases, with 16 bases separating them. The CDR3 is 16 amino acids. CDR1 is MNHEY and CDR2 is SVGEGT in the germline V gene.

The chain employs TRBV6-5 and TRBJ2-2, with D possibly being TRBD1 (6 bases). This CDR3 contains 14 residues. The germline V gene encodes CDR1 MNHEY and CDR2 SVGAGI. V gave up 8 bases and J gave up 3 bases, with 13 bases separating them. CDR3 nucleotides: TGTGCCAGCGTCAGGGGCAGTGACACCGGGGAGCTGTTTTTT. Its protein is CASVRGSDTGELFF.

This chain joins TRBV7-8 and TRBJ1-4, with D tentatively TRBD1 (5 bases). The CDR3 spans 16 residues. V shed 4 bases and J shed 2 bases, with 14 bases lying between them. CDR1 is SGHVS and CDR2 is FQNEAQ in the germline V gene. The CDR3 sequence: CASSSSSRVTNEKLFF. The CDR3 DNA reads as TGTGCCAGCAGCTCATCAAGCAGGGTGACTAATGAAAAACTGTTTTTT.

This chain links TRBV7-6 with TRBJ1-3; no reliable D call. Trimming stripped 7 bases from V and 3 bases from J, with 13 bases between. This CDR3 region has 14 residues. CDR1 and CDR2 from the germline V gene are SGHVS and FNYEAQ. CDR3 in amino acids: CASTPAADGNTIYF. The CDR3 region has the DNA TGTGCCAGCACCCCCGCGGCGGATGGAAACACCATATATTTT.

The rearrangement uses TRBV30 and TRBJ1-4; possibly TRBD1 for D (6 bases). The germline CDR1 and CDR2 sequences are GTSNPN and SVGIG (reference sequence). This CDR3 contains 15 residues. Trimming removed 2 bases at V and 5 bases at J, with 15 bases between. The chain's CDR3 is CAWSWGGQLNEKLFF. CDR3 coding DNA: TGTGCCTGGAGTTGGGGGGGGCAGCTGAATGAAAAACTGTTTTTT.